A single sample is the source of the 6 T cell receptor beta chains below, sequenced in a study of response to subunit inactivated influenza vaccine. One entry per CDR3 protein results from TCRdb running MiXCR on the RT-PCR reads. There are just under 550,000 distinct CDR3 sequences in the sample; under 30% occur only once, and approximately 2.9% lies in the top ten. This sample also belongs to another study, concerning T cells expressing NK-cell markers. That paper notes: UMI-tagged 5'RACE template switching yielded the TCR beta cDNA.

The sample was CD4+ T cells sorted from PBMCs, taken 12 days after vaccination. All receptors derive from a man in his fifties who received an inactivated influenza vaccine.

This sequence joins TRBV20-1 and TRBJ2-7; 12 bases fit TRBD2. This CDR3 has 15 residues. The J segment lost 2 bases and the V segment lost 5 bases, leaving 7 bases of the junction unmatched. Looked up from germline, CDR1 is DFQATT and CDR2 is SNEGSKA (reference sequence). The CDR3 reads CSALTSGSWTYEQYF. The CDR3 DNA reads TGCAGTGCTCTGACTAGCGGGAGTTGGACCTACGAGCAGTACTTC.

As to this clonotype: A read error may explain this, as a much larger clone is one base away. The chain couples TRBV11-2 to TRBJ2-5; D gene ambiguous. Trimming took 5 bases from V and 0 from J, leaving 7 bases between them. The CDR3 extends over 13 amino acids. The V gene's germline CDR1 is SGHAT and CDR2 FQNNGV. In DNA form, the CDR3 reads TGTGCCAGCAGCGTAGGACACCAAGAGACCCAGTACTTC. Its translation: CASSVGHQETQYF.

The chain joins TRBV10-3 to TRBJ1-4; possible D gene TRBD1, 5 bases. V shed 0 bases and J shed 0 bases, with 17 bases lying between them. Germline CDR1 and CDR2: ENHRY and SYGVKD. This CDR3 spans 19 amino acids. CDR3 residues: CAISESPGTGVATNEKLFF. The CDR3 DNA sequence: TGTGCCATCAGTGAGTCGCCCGGGACGGGAGTCGCAACTAATGAAAAACTGTTTTTT.

The J gene is TRBJ2-2, the V gene TRBV12-3 or TRBV12-4, with D possibly being TRBD1 (5 bases). The CDR3 totals 15 residues. Trimming stripped 6 bases from V and 3 bases from J, with 14 bases between. In DNA form, the CDR3 reads TGTGCCAGCAGAAGAGACAGATTAGACACCGGGGAGCTGTTTTTT. Its protein is CASRRDRLDTGELFF.

This clonotype was seen only a few times. The DNA of the CDR3 is TGCGCCAGCAGCTTCCGGACAGGGGAAGCCAGTGAGCAGTTCTTC. Amino acids: CASSFRTGEASEQFF. The chain is built from TRBV5-1 and TRBJ2-1; 9 nucleotides agree with TRBD1. Unmatched junction bases numbered 9, after V lost 2 bases and J lost 9 bases. The germline V gene has CDR1 SGHRS and CDR2 YFSETQ. The CDR3 runs 15 residues.

There are a few counts of this clonotype. The CDR3 nucleotides are TGTGCCAGCAGTTTAGGGGACAAGCGCGAGCAGTACTTC. Residues: CASSLGDKREQYF. The chain is built from TRBV12-3 or TRBV12-4 and TRBJ2-7; D possibly corresponds to TRBD1 (6 bases). V lost 1 base and J lost 6, with 10 bases in between. This CDR3 spans 13 amino acids.